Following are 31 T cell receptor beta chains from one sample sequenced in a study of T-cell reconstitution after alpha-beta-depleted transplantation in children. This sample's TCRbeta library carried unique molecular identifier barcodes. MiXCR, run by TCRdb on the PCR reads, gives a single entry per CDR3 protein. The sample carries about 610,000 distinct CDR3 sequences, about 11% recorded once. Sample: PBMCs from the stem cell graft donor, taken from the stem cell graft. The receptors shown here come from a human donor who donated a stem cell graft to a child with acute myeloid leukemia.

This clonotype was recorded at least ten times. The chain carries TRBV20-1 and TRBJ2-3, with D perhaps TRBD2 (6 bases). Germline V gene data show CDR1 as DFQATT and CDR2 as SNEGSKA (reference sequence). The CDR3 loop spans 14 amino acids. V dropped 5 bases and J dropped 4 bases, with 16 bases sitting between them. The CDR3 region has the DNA TGCAGTGCTCCCACCCGGGAGCACTCAGATACGCAGTATTTT. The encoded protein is CSAPTREHSDTQYF.

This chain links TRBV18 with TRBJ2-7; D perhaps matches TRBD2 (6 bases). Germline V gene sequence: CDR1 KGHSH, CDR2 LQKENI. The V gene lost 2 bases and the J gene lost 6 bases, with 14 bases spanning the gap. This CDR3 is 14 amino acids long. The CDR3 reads CASSPLAGPAEQYF. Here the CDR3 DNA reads TGTGCCAGCTCACCATTGGCGGGACCCGCCGAGCAGTACTTC.

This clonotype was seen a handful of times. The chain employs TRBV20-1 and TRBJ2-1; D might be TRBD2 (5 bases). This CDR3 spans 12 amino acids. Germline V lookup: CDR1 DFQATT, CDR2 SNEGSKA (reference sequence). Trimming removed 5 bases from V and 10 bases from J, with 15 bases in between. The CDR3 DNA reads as TGCAGTGCTGAGCGGACTTCCGACGAGCAGTTCTTC. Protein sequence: CSAERTSDEQFF.

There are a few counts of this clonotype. CDR3 residues: CSVGREGEHEQFF. As DNA, the CDR3 is TGCAGCGTGGGACGGGAGGGCGAGCATGAGCAGTTCTTC. This sequence joins TRBV29-1 and TRBJ2-1; 8 nucleotides line up with TRBD2. This CDR3 is built from 13 residues. After removal of 6 bases from V and 8 bases from J, the junction contained 9 bases not matched to a gene. Germline assignment: CDR1 SQVTM and CDR2 ANQGSEA.

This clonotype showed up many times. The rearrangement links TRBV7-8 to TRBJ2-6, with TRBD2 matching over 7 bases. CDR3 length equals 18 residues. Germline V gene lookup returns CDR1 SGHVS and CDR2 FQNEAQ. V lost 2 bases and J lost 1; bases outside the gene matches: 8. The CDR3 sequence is CASSLPGLDFSGANVLTF. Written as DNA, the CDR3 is TGTGCCAGCAGCTTACCCGGACTAGATTTTTCTGGGGCCAACGTCCTGACTTTC. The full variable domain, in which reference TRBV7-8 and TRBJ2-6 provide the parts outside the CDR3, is GAGVSQSPRYKVAKRGQDVALRCDPISGHVSLFWYQQALGQGPEFLTYFQNEAQLDKSGLPSDRFFAERPEGSVSTLKIQRTQQEDSAVYLCASSLPGLDFSGANVLTFGAGSRLTVL.

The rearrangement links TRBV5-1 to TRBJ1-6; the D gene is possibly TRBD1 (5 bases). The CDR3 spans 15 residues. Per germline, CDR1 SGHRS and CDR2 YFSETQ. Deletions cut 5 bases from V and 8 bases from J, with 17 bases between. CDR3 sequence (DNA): TGCGCCAGCAGATCAACCAGGGTCCCGGATTCACCCCTCCACTTT. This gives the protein CASRSTRVPDSPLHF.

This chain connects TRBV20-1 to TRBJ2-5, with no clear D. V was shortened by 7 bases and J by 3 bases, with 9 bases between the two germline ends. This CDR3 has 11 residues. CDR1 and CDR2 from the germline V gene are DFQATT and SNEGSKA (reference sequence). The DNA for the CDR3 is TGCAGTGGGGCGATGGAAGAGACCCAGTACTTC. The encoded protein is CSGAMEETQYF.

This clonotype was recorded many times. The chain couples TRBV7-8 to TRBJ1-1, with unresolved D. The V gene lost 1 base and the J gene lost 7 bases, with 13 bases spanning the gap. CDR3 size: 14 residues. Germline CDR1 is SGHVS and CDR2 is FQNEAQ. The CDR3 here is CASSLDEQRSEAFF. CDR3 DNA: TGTGCCAGCAGCTTAGACGAACAGCGAAGTGAAGCTTTCTTT.

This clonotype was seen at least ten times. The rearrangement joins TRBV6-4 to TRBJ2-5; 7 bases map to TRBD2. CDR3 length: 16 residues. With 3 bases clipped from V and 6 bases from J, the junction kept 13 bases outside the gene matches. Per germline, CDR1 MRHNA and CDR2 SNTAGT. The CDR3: CASSDEGLGRWKTQYF. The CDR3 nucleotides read TGTGCCAGCAGTGATGAAGGACTAGGCAGATGGAAGACCCAGTACTTC.

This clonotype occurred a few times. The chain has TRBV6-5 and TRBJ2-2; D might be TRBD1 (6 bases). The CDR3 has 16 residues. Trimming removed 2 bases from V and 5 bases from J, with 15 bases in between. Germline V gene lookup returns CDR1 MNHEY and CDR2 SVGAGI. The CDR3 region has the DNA TGTGCCAGCAGTTACACCAACCCGGGACATACCGGGGAGCTGTTTTTT. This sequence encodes CASSYTNPGHTGELFF.

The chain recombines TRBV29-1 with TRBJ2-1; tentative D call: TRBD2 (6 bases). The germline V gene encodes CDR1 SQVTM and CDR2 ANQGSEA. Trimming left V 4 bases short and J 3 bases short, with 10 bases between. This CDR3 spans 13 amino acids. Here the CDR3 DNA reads TGCAGCGTTGGTCGGACTATCTACAATGAGCAGTTCTTC. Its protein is CSVGRTIYNEQFF.

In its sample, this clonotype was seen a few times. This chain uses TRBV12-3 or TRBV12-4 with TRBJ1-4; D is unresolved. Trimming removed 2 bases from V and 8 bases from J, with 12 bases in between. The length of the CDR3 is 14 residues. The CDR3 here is CASSLWSRGEKLFF. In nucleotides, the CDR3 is TGTGCCAGCAGTTTATGGTCTAGAGGGGAAAAACTGTTTTTT.

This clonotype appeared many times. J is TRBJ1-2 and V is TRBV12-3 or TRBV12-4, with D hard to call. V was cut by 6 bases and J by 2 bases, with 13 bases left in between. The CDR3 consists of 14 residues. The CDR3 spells CASRPTRGNYGYTF. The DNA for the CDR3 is TGTGCCAGCAGGCCGACACGAGGAAACTATGGCTACACCTTC.

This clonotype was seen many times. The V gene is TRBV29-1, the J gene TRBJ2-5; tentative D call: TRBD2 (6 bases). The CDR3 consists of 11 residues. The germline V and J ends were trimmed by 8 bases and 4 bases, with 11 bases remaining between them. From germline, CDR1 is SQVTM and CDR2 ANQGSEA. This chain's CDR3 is CSFRRGETQYF. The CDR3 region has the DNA TGCAGCTTCAGGAGGGGAGAGACCCAGTACTTC.

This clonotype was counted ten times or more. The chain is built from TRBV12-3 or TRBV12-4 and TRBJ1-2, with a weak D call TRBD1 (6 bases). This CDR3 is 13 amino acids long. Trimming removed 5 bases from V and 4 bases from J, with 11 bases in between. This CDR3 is CASSPGAGYGYTF. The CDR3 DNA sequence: TGTGCCAGCAGTCCAGGGGCTGGCTATGGCTACACCTTC.

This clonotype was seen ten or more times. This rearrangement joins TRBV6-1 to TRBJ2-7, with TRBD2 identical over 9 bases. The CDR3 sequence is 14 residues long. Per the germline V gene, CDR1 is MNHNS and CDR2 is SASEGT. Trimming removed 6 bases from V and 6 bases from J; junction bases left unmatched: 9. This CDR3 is CASSLIAGEGEQYF. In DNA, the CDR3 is TGTGCCAGCAGCCTCATAGCGGGAGAGGGCGAGCAGTACTTC.

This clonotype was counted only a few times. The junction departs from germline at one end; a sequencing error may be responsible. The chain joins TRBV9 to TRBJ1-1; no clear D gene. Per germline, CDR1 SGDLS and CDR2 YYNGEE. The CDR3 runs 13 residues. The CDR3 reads CASSVAGNAEAFF. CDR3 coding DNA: TGTGCCAGCAGCGTAGCCGGGAACGCTGAAGCTTTCTTT.

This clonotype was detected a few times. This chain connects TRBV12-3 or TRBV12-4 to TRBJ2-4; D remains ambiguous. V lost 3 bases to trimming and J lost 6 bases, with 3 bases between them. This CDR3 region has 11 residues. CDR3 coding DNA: TGTGCCAGCAGTTTTTTAAACATTCAGTACTTC. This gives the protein CASSFLNIQYF.

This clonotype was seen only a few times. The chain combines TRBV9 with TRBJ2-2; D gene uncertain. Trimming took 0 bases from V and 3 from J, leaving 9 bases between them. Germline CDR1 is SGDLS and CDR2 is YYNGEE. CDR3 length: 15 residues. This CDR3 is CASSVGPADTGELFF. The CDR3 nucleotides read TGTGCCAGCAGCGTAGGTCCGGCGGACACCGGGGAGCTGTTTTTT. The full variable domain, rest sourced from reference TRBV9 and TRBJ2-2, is DSGVTQTPKHLITATGQRVTLRCSPRSGDLSVYWYQQSLDQGLQFLIQYYNGEERAKGNILERFSAQQFPDLHSELNLSSLELGDSALYFCASSVGPADTGELFFGEGSRLTVL.

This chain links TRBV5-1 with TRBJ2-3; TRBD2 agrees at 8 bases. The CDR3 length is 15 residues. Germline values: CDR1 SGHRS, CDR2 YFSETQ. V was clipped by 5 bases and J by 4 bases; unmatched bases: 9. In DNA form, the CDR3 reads TGCGCCAGCAGTCGGGACGGGAGGGTCGCAGATACGCAGTATTTT. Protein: CASSRDGRVADTQYF.

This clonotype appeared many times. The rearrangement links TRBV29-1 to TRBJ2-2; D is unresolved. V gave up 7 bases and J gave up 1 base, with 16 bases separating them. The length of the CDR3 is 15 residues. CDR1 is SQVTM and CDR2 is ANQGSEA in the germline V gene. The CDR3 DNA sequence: TGCAGCGCATCGGTAGGGCGGTTGAACACCGGGGAGCTGTTTTTT. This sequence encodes CSASVGRLNTGELFF.

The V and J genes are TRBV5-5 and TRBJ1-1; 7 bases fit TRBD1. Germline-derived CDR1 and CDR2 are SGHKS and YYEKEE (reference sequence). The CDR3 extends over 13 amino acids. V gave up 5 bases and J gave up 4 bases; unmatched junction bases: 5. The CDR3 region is CASRFPGGTEAFF. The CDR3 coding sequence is TGTGCCAGCAGATTTCCAGGGGGCACTGAAGCTTTCTTT.

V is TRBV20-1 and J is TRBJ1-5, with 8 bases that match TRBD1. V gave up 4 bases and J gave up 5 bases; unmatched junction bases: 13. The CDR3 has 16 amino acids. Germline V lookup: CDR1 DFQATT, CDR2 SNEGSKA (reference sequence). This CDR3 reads CSATRLSTGGDQPQHF. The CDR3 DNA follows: TGCAGTGCTACGCGATTAAGTACAGGGGGTGATCAGCCCCAGCATTTT.

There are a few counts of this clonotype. The CDR3 sequence is CSAPSSGANVLTF. The CDR3 DNA reads as TGCAGTGCCCCCTCCTCTGGGGCCAACGTCCTGACTTTC. This chain uses TRBV20-1 with TRBJ2-6, with unresolved D. The CDR3 has 13 residues. Germline CDR1 and CDR2: DFQATT and SNEGSKA (reference sequence). V lost 6 bases to trimming and J lost 0 bases, with 6 bases between them.

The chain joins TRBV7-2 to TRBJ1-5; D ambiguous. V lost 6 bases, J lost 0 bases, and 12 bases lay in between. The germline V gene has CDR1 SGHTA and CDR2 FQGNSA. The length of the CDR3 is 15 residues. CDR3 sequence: CASSFSTDSNQPQHF. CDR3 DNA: TGTGCCAGCAGTTTCAGCACAGATAGCAATCAGCCCCAGCATTTT.

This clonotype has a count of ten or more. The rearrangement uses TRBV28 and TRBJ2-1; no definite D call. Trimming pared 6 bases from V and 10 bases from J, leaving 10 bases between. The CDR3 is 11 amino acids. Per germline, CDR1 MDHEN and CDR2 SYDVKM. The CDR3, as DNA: TGTGCCAGCAGACAAACAGTCGAGCAGTTCTTC. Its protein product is CASRQTVEQFF.

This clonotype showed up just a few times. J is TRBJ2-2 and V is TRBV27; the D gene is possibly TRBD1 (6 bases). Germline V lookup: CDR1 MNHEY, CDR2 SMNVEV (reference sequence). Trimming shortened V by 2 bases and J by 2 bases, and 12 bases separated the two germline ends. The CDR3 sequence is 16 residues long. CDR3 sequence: CASSLQTGRNTGELFF. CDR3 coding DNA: TGTGCCAGCAGTTTACAGACAGGACGAAACACCGGGGAGCTGTTTTTT.

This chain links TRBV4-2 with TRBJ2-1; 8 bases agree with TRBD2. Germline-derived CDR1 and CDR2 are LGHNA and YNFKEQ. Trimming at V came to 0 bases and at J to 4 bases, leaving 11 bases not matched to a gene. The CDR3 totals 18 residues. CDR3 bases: TGTGCCAGCAGCCAAGAAAGACAGGAGCGGGAGAGTTACAATGAGCAGTTCTTC. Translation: CASSQERQERESYNEQFF.

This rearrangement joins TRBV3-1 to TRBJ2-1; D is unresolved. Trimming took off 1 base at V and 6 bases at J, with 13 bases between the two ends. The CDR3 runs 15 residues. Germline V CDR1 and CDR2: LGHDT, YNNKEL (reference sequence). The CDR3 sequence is CASSQVGLKGNEQFF. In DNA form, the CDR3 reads TGTGCCAGCAGCCAAGTGGGTCTTAAGGGCAATGAGCAGTTCTTC.

This CDR3 is CSVTTGLTEAFF. The CDR3 nucleotides read TGCAGCGTCACAACAGGGCTCACTGAAGCTTTCTTT. The J gene is TRBJ1-1, the V gene TRBV29-1; D may be TRBD1 (6 bases). The germline V and J ends were trimmed by 6 bases and 4 bases, with 12 bases remaining between them. The germline gives CDR1 SQVTM, CDR2 ANQGSEA. The CDR3 consists of 12 residues.

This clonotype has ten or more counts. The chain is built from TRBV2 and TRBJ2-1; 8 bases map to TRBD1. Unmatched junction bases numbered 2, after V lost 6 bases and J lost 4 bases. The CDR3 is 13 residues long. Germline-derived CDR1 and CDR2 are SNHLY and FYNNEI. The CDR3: CASRTGEYNEQFF. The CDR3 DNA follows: TGTGCCAGCAGGACAGGGGAATACAATGAGCAGTTCTTC.